The 24 T cell receptor beta chains in this list originate from one sample, sequenced in a study of T cells after yellow fever vaccination. TCRdb processed the 5' RACE reads anew with MiXCR; each CDR3 protein has one entry. The sample contains around 530,000 distinct CDR3 sequences, 17% of which appear only once. The input for sequencing was PBMCs, taken roughly 5 days after the first yellow fever vaccination. The receptors here all came from a man younger than 35 who received the YFV17D yellow fever vaccine.

This clonotype has a handful of counts. V is TRBV25-1 and J is TRBJ1-1; no definite D call. CDR1 and CDR2 (germline): MGHDK, SYGVNS. CDR3 length equals 13 residues. The germline V and J ends were trimmed by 3 bases and 1 base, with 6 bases remaining between them. For the CDR3, the DNA is TGTGCCAGCAGTGATTCTGGGAACACTGAAGCTTTCTTT. Protein product: CASSDSGNTEAFF.

This clonotype was observed a few times. This chain connects TRBV3-1 to TRBJ2-3; D gene ambiguous. The germline V gene has CDR1 LGHDT and CDR2 YNNKEL (reference sequence). V was trimmed by 0 bases and J by 3 bases, leaving 7 bases between them. The CDR3 totals 14 residues. CDR3 amino acids: CASSQERITDTQYF. The CDR3 DNA reads as TGTGCCAGCAGCCAAGAGAGGATAACAGATACGCAGTATTTT.

This clonotype was seen more than once but under ten times. The genes are TRBV20-1 and TRBJ1-2; D gene unclear. The germline V gene has CDR1 DFQATT and CDR2 SNEGSKA (reference sequence). The CDR3 extends over 15 amino acids. With 0 bases removed from V and 4 bases from J, the gap between germline ends came to 15 bases. The CDR3 nucleotides read TGCAGTGCTAGAGATCCGGCGGAGGCCGGCTATGGCTACACCTTC. Translation gives CSARDPAEAGYGYTF.

This clonotype has more than one count but fewer than ten. The chain uses TRBV28 and TRBJ1-2; D gene ambiguous. The germline V gene has CDR1 MDHEN and CDR2 SYDVKM. The CDR3 runs to 11 residues. V lost 7 bases, J lost 11 bases, and 14 bases lay in between. The CDR3 nucleotides read TGTGCCAGCACTTCGGGGAGACCGTACACCTTC. It encodes CASTSGRPYTF.

This clonotype was detected a few times. This chain links TRBV12-3 or TRBV12-4 with TRBJ2-2; TRBD2 agrees at 7 bases. The trim removed 5 bases at V and 3 bases at J, leaving 3 bases unmatched. The CDR3 is 14 residues long. The CDR3 DNA reads TGTGCCAGCAGTGGGGGGGGTTACACCGGGGAGCTGTTTTTT. Residues: CASSGGGYTGELFF.

The gene calls are TRBV7-2 and TRBJ2-6; weak D call: TRBD2 (5 bases). V lost 2 bases to trimming and J lost 0 bases, with 11 bases between them. Per the germline V gene, CDR1 is SGHTA and CDR2 is FQGNSA. The CDR3 is made up of 17 amino acids. CDR3 sequence reads: CASSLWTGSSGANVLTF. The CDR3 bases are TGTGCCAGCAGCTTATGGACGGGATCCTCTGGGGCCAACGTCCTGACTTTC.

This clonotype has just a few counts. The gene calls are TRBV3-1 and TRBJ1-2; unclear D gene. V was pared by 1 base and J by 2 bases, with 11 bases between. The CDR3 spans 15 residues. Germline CDR1 and CDR2: LGHDT and YNNKEL (reference sequence). DNA of the CDR3: TGTGCCAGCAGCCAAGGACCCAGCTCGAACTATGGCTACACCTTC. Translation gives CASSQGPSSNYGYTF.

This clonotype has at least ten counts. V is TRBV2 and J is TRBJ2-1, with 9 bases aligning to TRBD2. Losses at the gene ends were 2 bases for V and 3 bases for J; bases not matched to a gene: 2. This CDR3 region has 15 residues. The germline V gene has CDR1 SNHLY and CDR2 FYNNEI. CDR3 amino acids: CASSETSGLYNEQFF. For the CDR3, the DNA is TGTGCCAGCAGTGAAACTAGCGGGCTCTACAATGAGCAGTTCTTC.

V gene TRBV4-3 combines with J gene TRBJ2-2, with D tentatively TRBD1 (6 bases). Looked up from germline, CDR1 is LGHNA and CDR2 is YSLEER. Trimming stripped 1 base from V and 4 bases from J, with 10 bases between. The CDR3 covers 15 residues. This CDR3 is CASSQVAGATGELFF. The CDR3 DNA sequence: TGCGCCAGCAGCCAAGTGGCAGGGGCCACCGGGGAGCTGTTTTTT.

This clonotype showed up just a few times. The gene calls are TRBV3-1 and TRBJ1-2; no firm D call. V lost 1 base, J lost 1 base, and 7 bases lay in between. The length of the CDR3 is 14 residues. Germline V gene sequence: CDR1 LGHDT, CDR2 YNNKEL (reference sequence). The CDR3 is CASSQGNYNYGYTF. The CDR3 DNA reads TGTGCCAGCAGCCAAGGGAACTATAACTATGGCTACACCTTC. Using reference TRBV3-1 and TRBJ1-2 for the parts outside the CDR3, the full variable domain is DTAVSQTPKYLVTQMGNDKSIKCEQNLGHDTMYWYKQDSKKFLKIMFSYNNKELIINETVPNRFSPKSPDKAHLNLHINSLELGDSAVYFCASSQGNYNYGYTFGSGTRLTVV.

A few counts support this clonotype. The rearrangement joins TRBV4-3 to TRBJ2-1; 9 nucleotides match TRBD2. V shed 4 bases and J 8 bases; nucleotides not matched to a gene: 9. Looked up from germline, CDR1 is LGHNA and CDR2 is YSLEER. The CDR3 runs to 15 residues. The CDR3 here is CASSPGTSPTYEQFF. The CDR3, as DNA: TGCGCCAGCAGCCCAGGGACTAGCCCGACGTATGAGCAGTTCTTC.

The chain couples TRBV21-1 to TRBJ2-7; the table's D call of TRBD1 was not tested on the DNA. TRBV21-1 is described as a pseudogene. This CDR3 comprises 13 residues. The CDR3 nucleotides are TGTGCCAGCAGCGCTTCCCGGGACCGCGAGCAGTACGTC. Protein: CASSASRDREQYV.

In this sample, this clonotype turned up a few times. This rearrangement joins TRBV24-1 to TRBJ2-3; D might be TRBD1 (5 bases). Germline assignment: CDR1 KGHDR and CDR2 SFDVKD. The CDR3 totals 14 residues. V was cut by 1 base and J by 5 bases, with 9 bases left in between. CDR3 nucleotides: TGTGCCACCAGTGATTTCCCCAGGGAAGATACGCAGTATTTT. Amino acid sequence: CATSDFPREDTQYF.

The CDR3 spells CASRDPSGGAYNEQFF. In nucleotides, the CDR3 is TGTGCCAGCAGGGACCCTAGCGGGGGGGCCTACAATGAGCAGTTCTTC. The rearrangement uses TRBV6-1 and TRBJ2-1, with 12 bases aligning to TRBD2. The V and J ends lost 6 bases and 2 bases, in that order; junction bases with no gene match: 5. The CDR3 is 16 residues long. The germline V gene has CDR1 MNHNS and CDR2 SASEGT.

J is TRBJ2-5 and V is TRBV5-1; maybe TRBD2 (6 bases). Germline V gene sequence: CDR1 SGHRS, CDR2 YFSETQ. The CDR3 runs 15 residues. The V end lost 1 base, the J end lost 0 bases, and 10 bases lay between the germline ends. CDR3 nucleotide sequence: TGCGCCAGCAGCTTGACTAGCACGGACCAAGAGACCCAGTACTTC. Translation gives CASSLTSTDQETQYF.

The chain uses TRBV10-3 and TRBJ1-4; D is possibly TRBD1 (6 bases). The germline CDR1 and CDR2 sequences are ENHRY and SYGVKD. Between the trimmed V and J ends, which lost 3 bases and 3 bases, there was a span of 20 bases. This CDR3 is built from 18 residues. CDR3 in amino acids: CAISENPTQGLANEKLFF. The DNA of the CDR3 is TGTGCCATCAGTGAAAACCCGACACAGGGCTTAGCTAATGAAAAACTGTTTTTT.

The rearrangement joins TRBV29-1 to TRBJ2-1, with D hard to call. Germline lookup yields CDR1 SQVTM and CDR2 ANQGSEA. Trimming removed 8 bases from V and 3 bases from J, with 14 bases in between. The CDR3 totals 13 residues. This chain's CDR3 is CSPLVRDYNEQFF. CDR3 bases: TGCAGCCCCCTCGTTAGGGACTACAATGAGCAGTTCTTC.

The chain joins TRBV5-4 to TRBJ1-4; 9 nucleotides agree with TRBD1. The CDR3 contains 14 residues. Trimming took 9 bases from V and 4 from J; bases not matched to a gene: 7. Germline loops: CDR1 SGHNT, CDR2 YYREEE (reference sequence). The CDR3 DNA is TGTGCCACTCATACAGGGGGCGATAATGAAAAACTGTTTTTT. Translating gives CATHTGGDNEKLFF.

This clonotype was seen a few times. The chain is built from TRBV5-1 and TRBJ2-5; D not resolved. This CDR3 has 16 residues. CDR1 and CDR2 from the germline V gene are SGHRS and YFSETQ. Trimming took 2 bases from V and 5 from J, leaving 19 bases between them. The CDR3 nucleotides are TGCGCCAGCAGCTTCTCCGCGATAACTAAACCGGAGACCCAGTACTTC. It specifies CASSFSAITKPETQYF.

This chain uses TRBV5-1 with TRBJ2-7; D remains ambiguous. Germline values: CDR1 SGHRS, CDR2 YFSETQ. Trimming cost V 4 bases and J 3 bases, with 14 bases left between them. This CDR3 spans 14 amino acids. The CDR3 region has the DNA TGCGCCAGCAGCCCCTCCGGTGTAAACTACGAGCAGTACTTC. Its protein product is CASSPSGVNYEQYF.

The chain couples TRBV10-1 to TRBJ1-2; TRBD1 is a possible D gene (5 bases). Looked up from germline, CDR1 is WNHNN and CDR2 is SYGVQD (reference sequence). CDR3 length equals 13 residues. V lost 4 bases and J lost 8, with 14 bases in between. DNA for the CDR3: TGCGCCAGCAGTGGTTCCATGGGACGCGGCTACACCTTC. Translating it yields CASSGSMGRGYTF.

The sample holds a few counts of this clonotype. CDR3 region: CASSRPSGGANIQYF. In nucleotides, the CDR3 is TGTGCCAGCAGCCGCCCTAGCGGGGGGGCGAACATTCAGTACTTC. This chain uses TRBV7-9 with TRBJ2-4; 12 bases are shared with TRBD2. CDR1 is SEHNR, CDR2 FQNEAQ, per germline (reference sequence). V dropped 5 bases and J dropped 7; count of bases not matched to a gene: 6. The CDR3 runs 15 residues.

The chain uses TRBV28 and TRBJ2-3, with D possibly being TRBD2 (5 bases). V lost 5 bases and J 4 bases, leaving 13 bases between the germline ends. Germline CDR1 MDHEN, CDR2 SYDVKM. This CDR3 is 14 amino acids long. The CDR3 loop reads CASSPNEGADTQYF. CDR3 nucleotide sequence: TGTGCCAGCAGTCCTAACGAGGGCGCAGATACGCAGTATTTT.

The rearrangement uses TRBV7-9 and TRBJ1-1; 8 nucleotides agree with TRBD1. The CDR3 runs 15 residues. CDR1 is SEHNR, CDR2 FQNEAQ, per germline (reference sequence). V shed 5 bases, J shed 5 bases, and the junction held 10 bases outside the gene matches. The CDR3 DNA is TGTGCCAGCAGCGGGGTGGACAGGGACGGAACTGAAGCTTTCTTT. Its protein product is CASSGVDRDGTEAFF.